The 13 T cell receptor beta chains listed next were all sequenced from one sample in a study of blood T cell repertoires in COVID-19. Data came from immunoSEQ multiplex PCR; TCRdb stores just in-frame clones and leaves some out. Here the sample spans some 250,000 clones, around 83% being singletons. The material sequenced was peripheral blood. These TCRs come from a man older than 75 with acute or convalescent COVID-19.

The chain recombines TRBV4-1 with TRBJ1-3, with D perhaps matching TRBD1 (5 bases). Germline V gives CDR1 MGHRA, CDR2 YSYEKL. V was pared by 3 bases and J by 0 bases, with 9 bases between. This CDR3 spans 15 amino acids. The CDR3 coding sequence is TGCGCCAGCAGCCAGACAGCCATCTCTGGAAACACCATATATTTT. It is translated as CASSQTAISGNTIYF.

This clone was seen a single time. The rearrangement uses TRBV9 and TRBJ1-2, with 11 bases that match TRBD1. The CDR3 totals 14 residues. Trimming removed 4 bases from V and 8 bases from J; junction bases left unmatched: 7. Germline V gene lookup returns CDR1 SGDLS and CDR2 YYNGEE. The CDR3, as DNA: TGTGCCAGCAGCTCTGGACAGGGGGCGGAGGGCTACACCTTC. It encodes CASSSGQGAEGYTF.

The chain employs TRBV6-1 and TRBJ1-2; D remains ambiguous. In germline, CDR1 is MNHNS, CDR2 SASEGT. The germline V and J ends were trimmed by 0 bases and 4 bases, with 12 bases remaining between them. There are 15 residues in the CDR3. In DNA, the CDR3 is TGTGCCAGCAGTGAAGCCCAGATACAGTCCTATGGCTACACCTTC. It translates to CASSEAQIQSYGYTF.

This chain joins TRBV5-1 and TRBJ1-3, with D possibly matching TRBD1 (5 bases). This CDR3 is 14 amino acids long. Per the germline V gene, CDR1 is SGHRS and CDR2 is YFSETQ. Trimming left V 3 bases short and J 7 bases short, with 14 bases between. This CDR3 is CASSSGGDGNTIYF. CDR3 DNA: TGCGCCAGCAGCTCCGGCGGGGACGGGAACACCATATATTTT.

The chain uses TRBV5-1 and TRBJ2-7; the D gene is possibly TRBD2 (6 bases). The CDR3 has 13 residues. Germline lookup yields CDR1 SGHRS and CDR2 YFSETQ. Trimming took off 2 bases at V and 7 bases at J, with 13 bases between the two ends. Here the CDR3 reads CASSFGGTREQYF. CDR3 bases: TGCGCCAGCAGCTTCGGCGGGACGAGAGAGCAGTACTTC.

This clone was counted at least ten times. This chain uses TRBV28 with TRBJ2-7; the D gene is possibly TRBD2 (5 bases). Trimming cost V 11 bases and J 6 bases, with 17 bases left between them. This CDR3 has 12 amino acids. CDR1 MDHEN and CDR2 SYDVKM come from the germline V gene. The CDR3 loop reads CAPPGYRGEQYF. The CDR3 DNA is TGTGCCCCCCCGGGGTACCGGGGCGAGCAGTACTTC.

The V and J genes are TRBV28 and TRBJ2-5, with TRBD2 matching 9 bases. The CDR3 consists of 16 residues. Per the germline V gene, CDR1 is MDHEN and CDR2 is SYDVKM. Trimming at V came to 2 bases and at J to 4 bases, leaving 8 bases not matched to a gene. CDR3 bases: TGTGCCAGCAGTTTAGTGGCGGGAGGGAGTAGAGAGACCCAGTACTTC. It encodes CASSLVAGGSRETQYF.

This chain links TRBV28 with TRBJ1-2, with TRBD1 matching 8 bases. Per germline, CDR1 MDHEN and CDR2 SYDVKM. The junction had 9 bases not matched to a gene; V was cut back by 2 bases and J by 7 bases. The length of the CDR3 is 15 residues. The CDR3 region is CASSLASGGRVGYTF. For the CDR3, the DNA is TGTGCCAGCAGTTTAGCGTCAGGGGGCAGGGTTGGCTACACCTTC.

V is TRBV7-8 and J is TRBJ1-4; the match to TRBD1 covers 7 bases. Germline V gene lookup returns CDR1 SGHVS and CDR2 FQNEAQ. The CDR3 is 15 residues long. The ends lost 5 bases at V and 3 bases at J; junction bases unmatched: 6. CDR3 in amino acids: CASSVTRGANEKLFF. In DNA form, the CDR3 reads TGTGCCAGCAGCGTTACCAGGGGGGCTAATGAAAAACTGTTTTTT.

This chain uses TRBV9 with TRBJ2-5; 12 positions agree with TRBD2. This CDR3 region has 16 residues. CDR1 and CDR2 (germline): SGDLS, YYNGEE. J was trimmed by 5 bases and V by 3 bases; bases with no gene match: 8. The CDR3 bases are TGTGCCAGCAGCGCCCTAGCGGGGGGGCAACGGGAGACCCAGTACTTC. This encodes CASSALAGGQRETQYF.

This clone has only one observation. J is TRBJ2-4 and V is TRBV5-6, with 8 bases that match TRBD1. In germline, CDR1 is SGHDT, CDR2 YYEEEE. The CDR3 is 14 residues long. With V trimmed by 1 base and J by 5 bases, 2 bases remained unmatched. CDR3 DNA: TGTGCCAGCAGCTTGCCAGGGGGCGAAAACATTCAGTACTTC. Its translation is CASSLPGGENIQYF.

This rearrangement joins TRBV24-1 to TRBJ2-3; TRBD2 matches 11 bases. Germline V gene sequence: CDR1 KGHDR, CDR2 SFDVKD. The CDR3 covers 19 residues. With V trimmed by 4 bases and J by 3 bases, 14 bases remained unmatched. The CDR3 DNA sequence: TGTGCCACCAGTGACCAGATAGCGGGAGGGCAATTTTTTACAGATACGCAGTATTTT. Amino acids: CATSDQIAGGQFFTDTQYF.

The rearrangement joins TRBV7-2 to TRBJ1-1, with D possibly TRBD1 on 6 matching bases. The V gene lost 0 bases and the J gene lost 6 bases, with 14 bases spanning the gap. The CDR3 has 15 residues. Germline lookup yields CDR1 SGHTA and CDR2 FQGNSA. CDR3 loop: CASSLAGGQVAEAFF. The CDR3 bases are TGTGCCAGCAGCTTAGCCGGGGGGCAGGTGGCTGAAGCTTTCTTT.